This TCR beta chain was profiled in a study of OX40 agonist ivuxolimab in advanced cancers. Study outcomes and limitations: In the 0.1 to 3.0 mg/kg range, CD4+ and CD8+ blood T cells had expanded clonally by week 6. Certain nonresponding patients likewise had low normalized T-cell clonal expansion.

The method was immunoSEQ multiplex PCR; TCRdb's version includes in-frame clones alone and lacks a portion of them. Here the sample spans more than 80,000 clones, roughly nine tenths being singletons. With respect to this clone: Its antigen is currently unknown.

The CDR3 length is 14 residues. After removal of 7 bases from V and 5 bases from J, the junction contained 5 bases not matched to a gene. CDR1 and CDR2 (germline): SGHRS, YFSETQ. The sample consisted of CD4+ or CD8+ T cells sorted from blood, taken in a trial of the OX40 agonist ivuxolimab. This clonotype was sampled from an adult with an advanced solid tumor such as melanoma, head and neck, liver or kidney cancer. The chain recombines TRBV5-1 with TRBJ2-5; TRBD2 matches 13 bases. As DNA, the CDR3 is TGCGCCAGCCGGACTAGCGGGAGTGTGGAGACCCAGTACTTC. Protein sequence: CASRTSGSVETQYF.